The TCR beta chain under discussion was sequenced for a study of blood T cell repertoires in COVID-19. How the authors handled the data: Amplified reference gene primers provided the basis for estimating nucleated cell counts. Libraries were prepared by immunoSEQ multiplex PCR; TCRdb keeps only in-frame clonotypes and omits some of them. V and J calls plus clone size are reproduced from that table; the DNA served to infer D and trimming. Of around 620,000 clones listed, around 89% are singletons. The CDR3 is made up of 16 amino acids. CDR1 and CDR2 (germline): MNHEY, SVGEGT. The V gene lost 3 bases and the J gene lost 4 bases, with 18 bases spanning the gap.

This TCR derives from a woman aged 18-35 years with acute or convalescent COVID-19. The chain employs TRBV6-2 or TRBV6-3 and TRBJ1-1; D might be TRBD1 (6 bases). Input material: peripheral blood. The CDR3 reads CASSYPQGASSTEAFF. CDR3 nucleotides: TGTGCCAGCAGTTATCCACAGGGAGCTTCGAGCACTGAAGCTTTCTTT.